This paragraph reports one T cell receptor beta chain. Libraries were prepared by immunoSEQ multiplex PCR; TCRdb keeps only in-frame clonotypes and omits some of them. The sample lists about 130,000 clones, 80% to 95% occurring once. The data were obtained in a study of T cell responses to AZD1222 COVID-19 vaccine. V was shortened by 1 base and J by 3 bases, with 10 bases between the two germline ends. Germline V CDR1 and CDR2: LGHNA, YNFKEQ. CDR3 size: 15 residues. The TCR comes from an adult who received the AZD1222 COVID-19 vaccine. The chain has TRBV4-2 and TRBJ1-5; maybe TRBD1 (5 bases). The material sequenced was peripheral blood, taken 28 days after the second AZD1222 dose. The CDR3 here is CASSQGQGANQPQHF. The DNA of the CDR3 is TGTGCCAGCAGCCAAGGCCAGGGCGCCAATCAGCCCCAGCATTTT.